Each of the 13 T cell receptor beta chains below was sequenced from the same sample in a study of beta chain features in type 1 diabetes. TCRB transcripts that were expressed got sequenced, as all of the isolated RNA had been reverse transcribed. Assay: immunoSEQ multiplex PCR; the TCRdb copy retains only in-frame clones and omits some. This table holds fewer than 500,000 clones, 14% found once. Sequenced material: naive CD4+ T cells from blood. These receptor sequences come from a man aged 25 to 40 in good health.

The chain joins TRBV7-9 to TRBJ2-7, with D perhaps TRBD1 or TRBD2 (7 bases each). The CDR3 spans 13 residues. V was clipped by 5 bases and J by 5 bases, with 13 bases between them. Germline V CDR1 and CDR2: SEHNR, FQNEAQ (reference sequence). The CDR3 DNA is TGTGCCAGCAGCCCCAGGGGGGGCCACGAGCAGTACGTC. It translates to CASSPRGGHEQYV.

This clone was detected a few times. The chain is built from TRBV30 and TRBJ1-1; D perhaps matches TRBD1 (5 bases). Trimming took 5 bases from V and 8 from J, leaving 15 bases between them. The CDR3 loop spans 12 amino acids. Germline assignment: CDR1 GTSNPN and CDR2 SVGIG (reference sequence). For the CDR3, the DNA is TGTGCCTGGGGTTTAAGGGGAGAGGAAGCTTTCTTT. Its translation is CAWGLRGEEAFF.

The chain joins TRBV9 to TRBJ1-1, with D possibly matching TRBD1 (6 bases). Trimming removed 4 bases at V and 4 bases at J, with 14 bases between. Germline-derived CDR1 and CDR2 are SGDLS and YYNGEE. This CDR3 has 14 amino acids. In DNA, the CDR3 is TGTGCCAGCAGCCTTTCCGGGGGCGGCACTGAAGCTTTCTTT. It translates to CASSLSGGGTEAFF.

This clone was observed a handful of times. The chain joins TRBV10-3 to TRBJ2-5; D is ambiguous. V lost 0 bases to trimming and J lost 2 bases, with 7 bases between them. CDR3 length: 14 amino acids. CDR1 is ENHRY and CDR2 is SYGVKD in the germline V gene. The CDR3 DNA follows: TGTGCCATCAGTGAGTCGAAACGGCAAGAGACCCAGTACTTC. It yields the protein CAISESKRQETQYF.

This clone showed up just once. This chain links TRBV18 with TRBJ2-3; tentatively, D is TRBD2 (6 bases). V was clipped by 1 base and J by 4 bases, with 12 bases between them. From germline, CDR1 is KGHSH and CDR2 LQKENI. The CDR3 contains 15 residues. CDR3 loop: CASSPRGGIADTQYF. CDR3 nucleotide sequence: TGTGCCAGCTCACCACGGGGCGGGATCGCAGATACGCAGTATTTT.

The chain links TRBV7-2 to TRBJ2-1; weak D call: TRBD1 (6 bases). The CDR3 runs to 14 residues. V lost 0 bases, J lost 9 bases, and 12 bases lay in between. The V gene's germline CDR1 is SGHTA and CDR2 FQGNSA. The CDR3 spells CASSLAVGALEQFF. The DNA for the CDR3 is TGTGCCAGCAGCTTAGCCGTGGGGGCTCTTGAGCAGTTCTTC. The variable domain in full, with the rest retrieved from reference TRBV7-2 and TRBJ2-1, is GAGVSQSPSNKVTEKGKDVELRCDPISGHTALYWYRQSLGQGLEFLIYFQGNSAPDKSGLPSDRFSAERTGGSVSTLTIQRTQQEDSAVYLCASSLAVGALEQFFGPGTRLTVL.

This clone was counted ten times or more. The chain links TRBV2 to TRBJ2-4; no firm D call. Germline loops: CDR1 SNHLY, CDR2 FYNNEI. This CDR3 is built from 12 residues. The germline V and J ends were trimmed by 7 bases and 0 bases, with 4 bases remaining between them. The CDR3 reads CASTLAKNIQYF. The DNA for the CDR3 is TGTGCCAGCACCCTAGCCAAAAACATTCAGTACTTC. Based on the CDR3 plus reference TRBV2 and TRBJ2-4, the full variable domain is EPEVTQTPSHQVTQMGQEVILRCVPISNHLYFYWYRQILGQKVEFLVSFYNNEISEKSEIFDDQFSVERPDGSNFTLKIRSTKLEDSAMYFCASTLAKNIQYFGAGTRLSVL.

This clone was observed many times. The chain uses TRBV7-9 and TRBJ2-3; possibly TRBD2 for D (6 bases). Trimming left V 4 bases short and J 8 bases short, with 10 bases between. The CDR3 length is 12 residues. CDR1 SEHNR and CDR2 FQNEAQ come from the germline V gene (reference sequence). CDR3 sequence: CASSSTSPTQYF. CDR3 bases: TGTGCCAGCAGCTCGACTAGTCCTACGCAGTATTTT. The whole variable domain, filled in from reference TRBV7-9 and TRBJ2-3, reads DTGVSQNPRHKITKRGQNVTFRCDPISEHNRLYWYRQTLGQGPEFLTYFQNEAQLEKSRLLSDRFSAERPKGSFSTLEIQRTEQGDSAMYLCASSSTSPTQYFGPGTRLTVL.

This clone has a handful of counts. The chain links TRBV5-1 to TRBJ1-1; D unresolved. The CDR3 covers 13 residues. Trimming shortened V by 1 base and J by 4 bases, and 8 bases separated the two germline ends. Germline V gene sequence: CDR1 SGHRS, CDR2 YFSETQ. The CDR3 bases are TGCGCCAGCAGCTTGTCCTGGGGCACTGAAGCTTTCTTT. It yields the protein CASSLSWGTEAFF.

This rearrangement joins TRBV30 to TRBJ1-5, with D perhaps matching TRBD1 (5 bases). Germline V gives CDR1 GTSNPN, CDR2 SVGIG (reference sequence). This CDR3 has 15 residues. Between the trimmed V and J ends, which lost 2 bases and 3 bases, there was a span of 14 bases. The DNA for the CDR3 is TGTGCCTGGAGTCTGCAGGGCGTTTACAATCAGCCCCAGCATTTT. This sequence encodes CAWSLQGVYNQPQHF.

V usage is TRBV9 and J usage is TRBJ2-6; no reliable D call. This CDR3 has 14 residues. Germline V gene lookup returns CDR1 SGDLS and CDR2 YYNGEE. Trimming stripped 3 bases from V and 1 base from J, with 5 bases between. The chain's CDR3 is CASSAPSGANVLTF. The CDR3 nucleotides read TGTGCCAGCAGCGCCCCATCTGGGGCCAACGTCCTGACTTTC.

The rearrangement joins TRBV29-1 to TRBJ1-3, with unresolved D. This CDR3 contains 13 residues. Looked up from germline, CDR1 is SQVTM and CDR2 is ANQGSEA. V was shortened by 5 bases and J by 0 bases, with 8 bases between the two germline ends. CDR3 coding DNA: TGCAGCGTTTCACGGAACTCTGGAAACACCATATATTTT. Protein product: CSVSRNSGNTIYF.

This clone was picked up one time. The chain combines TRBV9 with TRBJ1-2; TRBD1 matches at 7 bases. The V segment lost 7 bases and the J segment 3 bases; nucleotides outside the gene matches: 6. CDR1 is SGDLS and CDR2 is YYNGEE in the germline V gene. The CDR3 extends over 13 amino acids. The CDR3 coding sequence is TGTGCCAGCGGAAACAGGGGATACTATGGCTACACCTTC. Translation: CASGNRGYYGYTF. Supplemented by reference TRBV9 and TRBJ1-2, the full variable domain reads DSGVTQTPKHLITATGQRVTLRCSPRSGDLSVYWYQQSLDQGLQFLIQYYNGEERAKGNILERFSAQQFPDLHSELNLSSLELGDSALYFCASGNRGYYGYTFGSGTRLTVV.